The 27 T cell receptor beta chains in this list originate from one sample, sequenced in a study of tumor and adjacent non-tumor tissue in lung cancer. The template was RNA from unsorted bulk tissue. The library came from three nested PCR rounds adapted from ARM-PCR protocols. TCRdb reprocessed the multiplex PCR reads with MiXCR, giving one entry per CDR3 protein. Of around 99,000 distinct CDR3 sequences in the sample, about 75% were seen once. Sequencing was performed on lung tumor tissue. Receptors were obtained from a woman aged 60-75 years with non-small cell lung cancer.

This clonotype was observed a handful of times. This chain joins TRBV11-3 and TRBJ2-2; D is unresolved. Germline CDR1 SGHNT, CDR2 YENEEA. This CDR3 has 17 residues. The germline V and J ends were trimmed by 5 bases and 0 bases, with 16 bases remaining between them. DNA for the CDR3: TGTGCCAGCAGCCCCCATCAATCGACATCGAACACCGGGGAGCTGTTTTTT. This encodes CASSPHQSTSNTGELFF.

In the case of this clonotype: A much larger clone sits a single nucleotide away, making a read error possible. V is TRBV4-3 and J is TRBJ2-7; D call uncertain. Germline V gene data show CDR1 as LGHNA and CDR2 as YSLEER. CDR3 length: 14 amino acids. The CDR3 nucleotides read TGCACCAGCAGCCAAGAAATGGTTCTTCCAGAGCAGTACTTC. It yields the protein CTSSQEMVLPEQYF.

About this clonotype: The germline gene is not matched at one end of the junction; a read error may be the cause. Written as DNA, the CDR3 is TGTGCCAGCAACTTGCGGCAGTGGACTTCTTACGAGCGGTACTTC. As protein: CASNLRQWTSYERYF. J is TRBJ2-7 and V is TRBV11-3; tentative D call: TRBD2 (5 bases). The CDR3 runs 15 residues. Per germline, CDR1 SGHNT and CDR2 YENEEA.

In this sample, this clonotype turned up a few times. A much larger clone is a single base away; this may be a read error. CDR3 coding DNA: TGCATTGCTAGAGATCGTGGCGGGGGCTTACAGAATGAGCAGTTCTTC. This gives the protein CIARDRGGGLQNEQFF. V is TRBV20-1 and J is TRBJ2-1; TRBD2 might be the D (7 bases). The CDR3 is made up of 16 amino acids. In germline, CDR1 is DFQATT, CDR2 SNEGSKA (reference sequence).

As concerns this clonotype: Since no conserved phenylalanine or tryptophan closes the CDR3, a read error is the likely cause. The chain carries TRBV6-2 or TRBV6-3 and TRBJ2-7; tentative D call: TRBD2 (6 bases). The V end lost 8 bases, the J end lost 5 bases, and 16 bases lay between the germline ends. Looked up from germline, CDR1 is MNHEY and CDR2 is SVGEGT. This CDR3 region has 13 residues. CDR3: CASGRDSGNEQYL. As DNA, the CDR3 is TGTGCCAGCGGCCGGGACTCCGGGAACGAGCAGTACTTA.

Notes on this clonotype: A junction boundary mismatches the germline segment, possibly from a read error. This chain links TRBV28 with TRBJ1-5; D remains unclear. This CDR3 region has 14 residues. Germline CDR1 and CDR2: MDHEN and SYDVKM. CDR3 nucleotide sequence: TGTGCCAGCAACAAGTGGATTGTCAATCAGCCCCAGCAGTTT. Translating gives CASNKWIVNQPQQF. The variable domain in full, completed from reference TRBV28 and TRBJ1-5, reads DVKVTQSSRYLVKRTGEKVFLECVQDMDHENMFWYRQDPGLGLRLIYFSYDVKMKEKGDIPEGYSVSREKKERFSLILESASTNQTSMYLCASNKWIVNQPQQFGDGTRLSIL.

A word on this clonotype: A read error may be the cause here, since a much bigger clone is one base away. In DNA, the CDR3 is TGTGCCAGCAGGATACGGGGGCGAGAGTATGGCTACACCTTC. Its translation is CASRIRGREYGYTF. The rearrangement joins TRBV5-6 to TRBJ1-2, with a possible D match to TRBD1 (6 bases). Per the germline V gene, CDR1 is SGHDT and CDR2 is YYEEEE. Trimming cost V 5 bases and J 5 bases, with 16 bases left between them. This CDR3 has 14 residues.

The chain links TRBV4-3 to TRBJ1-1; the D is unclear. From germline, CDR1 is LGHNA and CDR2 YSLEER. V was pared by 4 bases and J by 8 bases, with 14 bases between. This CDR3 is 13 amino acids long. The DNA for the CDR3 is TGCGCCAGCAGCCGAACGGGATGTTCAGAAGCTTTCTTT. It is translated as CASSRTGCSEAFF.

The rearrangement links TRBV19 to TRBJ1-2; D possibly corresponds to TRBD1 (6 bases). Germline loops: CDR1 LNHDA, CDR2 SQIVND (reference sequence). This CDR3 is 13 amino acids long. V shed 9 bases and J shed 2 bases, with 13 bases lying between them. DNA for the CDR3: TGTGCCAGCCGAGTACAGGGCAACTATGGCTACACCTTC. Protein: CASRVQGNYGYTF.

A remark on this clonotype: One end of the junction does not line up with germline, which may come from a read error. This chain links TRBV11-2 with TRBJ2-7, with unresolved D. This CDR3 spans 11 amino acids. Germline V lookup: CDR1 SGHAT, CDR2 FQNNGV. Written as DNA, the CDR3 is TGTGCCAGCGGCTTAGTCTCCGAGCAGTACTTC. Translating it yields CASGLVSEQYF.

With respect to this clonotype: This may be a read error, as it is one base from a much larger clone. This chain connects TRBV20-1 to TRBJ2-7; TRBD1 is a possible D gene (6 bases). The CDR3 runs to 14 residues. Germline values: CDR1 DFQATT, CDR2 SNEGSKA (reference sequence). V gave up 6 bases and J gave up 1 base, with 16 bases separating them. CDR3: CSASEDSVSYEQYF. The CDR3 DNA reads TGCAGTGCAAGCGAGGACAGCGTGTCCTACGAGCAGTACTTC.

Of note for this clonotype: Since the CDR3 does not end with the conserved phenylalanine or tryptophan, this likely comes from a read error. V gene TRBV4-3 combines with J gene TRBJ2-1; D gene ambiguous. CDR1 is LGHNA and CDR2 is YSLEER in the germline V gene. The length of the CDR3 is 15 residues. Here the CDR3 reads CATSPVSQSYSEQFL. CDR3 coding DNA: TGCGCCACCAGCCCAGTTTCGCAGTCCTACAGTGAGCAGTTCTTA.

V gene TRBV4-1 combines with J gene TRBJ2-2, with a tentative D call TRBD2 (5 bases). This CDR3 spans 15 amino acids. V lost 3 bases to trimming and J lost 6 bases, with 14 bases between them. Germline V CDR1 and CDR2: MGHRA, YSYEKL. For the CDR3, the DNA is TGCGCCAGCAGCCACGTTACCCCGGAGGCCGGGGAGCTGTTTTTT. Translated: CASSHVTPEAGELFF.

Note on this clonotype: It may be a read error: a sequence one base away is much more abundant. V and J are TRBV29-1 and TRBJ1-2, with D possibly TRBD1 on 5 matching bases. Trimming shortened V by 6 bases and J by 8 bases, and 16 bases separated the two germline ends. This CDR3 region has 12 residues. Germline values: CDR1 SQVTM, CDR2 ANQGSEA. The CDR3 DNA is TGCAGCGTCCCCACTATAGGGGTAGGCTACACCTTC. Its protein product is CSVPTIGVGYTF.

This rearrangement joins TRBV11-3 to TRBJ1-1; D call uncertain. Trimming pared 4 bases from V and 3 bases from J, leaving 18 bases between. Per germline, CDR1 SGHNT and CDR2 YENEEA. The CDR3 totals 16 residues. For the CDR3, the DNA is TGTGCCAGCAGCTCTATGTTCCGTCGGGATGACACTGAAGCTTTCTTT. It translates to CASSSMFRRDDTEAFF. Looking up the rest from reference TRBV11-3 and TRBJ1-1 gives the full variable domain: EAGVVQSPRYKIIEKKQPVAFWCNPISGHNTLYWYLQNLGQGPELLIRYENEEAVDDSQLPKDRFSAERLKGVDSTLKIQPAELGDSAVYLCASSSMFRRDDTEAFFGQGTRLTVV.

About this clonotype itself: One junction end does not reproduce the germline sequence, and a read error may be involved. This chain connects TRBV11-1 to TRBJ2-1, with unresolved D. Germline V gene lookup returns CDR1 SGHAT and CDR2 FQDESV (reference sequence). The CDR3 loop spans 14 amino acids. CDR3 in DNA: TGTCCCAGCAGCCGGGCAAGCTCCTATAACGAGCAGTTCTTC. Residues: CPSSRASSYNEQFF.

In regard to this clonotype: Germline is not matched at one junction end, which may reflect a read error. The chain uses TRBV11-1 and TRBJ2-1; unclear D gene. The CDR3 extends over 14 amino acids. Germline V gene data show CDR1 as SGHAT and CDR2 as FQDESV (reference sequence). CDR3 protein: CAGSRARSCNEQFF. In DNA form, the CDR3 reads TGTGCCGGCAGCCGGGCAAGATCCTGCAATGAGCAGTTCTTC.

This clonotype showed up just a few times. The rearrangement uses TRBV11-2 and TRBJ2-2; possible D gene TRBD2, 6 bases. Germline CDR1 SGHAT, CDR2 FQNNGV. The CDR3 length is 15 residues. The V end was cut by 3 bases, the J end by 5 bases, with 13 bases between. The CDR3 loop is CASSFGTYKTGELFF. DNA of the CDR3: TGTGCCAGCAGCTTCGGGACTTACAAAACCGGGGAGCTGTTTTTT.

For this clonotype: This may stem from a read error, because a much larger clone lies one nucleotide away. This chain uses TRBV6-5 with TRBJ2-2; TRBD1 aligns across 11 bases. The CDR3 has 13 residues. Germline CDR1 reads MNHEY; CDR2 reads SVGAGI. The chain's CDR3 is CASRGQGVGERFF. The DNA for the CDR3 is TGTGCCAGCAGGGGACAGGGGGTCGGGGAGCGGTTTTTT.

Regarding this clonotype: A read error is possible here, since a much larger clone lies one base away. J is TRBJ2-4 and V is TRBV4-1; the match to TRBD2 covers 8 bases. Germline V gene data show CDR1 as MGHRA and CDR2 as YSYEKL. This CDR3 is built from 17 residues. CDR3 in DNA: TGCGCCAGCATCCAAGAGGGACCGGGGGGGGCCAAAAACATTCAGTACTTC. Translating gives CASIQEGPGGAKNIQYF.

As to this clonotype: A much larger clone lies one base from this, so it may be a read error. The rearrangement links TRBV5-6 to TRBJ2-1, with D tentatively TRBD1 or TRBD2 (5 bases each). Germline V gene lookup returns CDR1 SGHDT and CDR2 YYEEEE. The CDR3 has 16 amino acids. CDR3 amino acids: CASSLDMGRGLREHFF. The CDR3 nucleotides read TGTGCCAGCAGCTTGGACATGGGACGGGGTCTTAGGGAGCATTTCTTC.

This clonotype was detected only a few times. A read error is possible here, since a much larger clone lies one base away. This chain connects TRBV29-1 to TRBJ1-1; possibly TRBD1 for D (6 bases). The CDR3 loop spans 14 amino acids. Germline CDR1 SQVTM, CDR2 ANQGSEA. The CDR3 region has the DNA TGCAGCGTTTCCTGGGGGGGCGTGAACACTGAAGCTTCCTTT. It specifies CSVSWGGVNTEASF.

Note on this clonotype: A much larger clone differs from this one at a single base, so this may be a read error. The chain is built from TRBV28 and TRBJ2-1, with 12 bases fitting TRBD2. Germline V CDR1 and CDR2: MDHEN, SYDVKM. The CDR3 covers 15 residues. The CDR3 protein is CTSSLSLAGGGEQFF. The CDR3 coding sequence is TGTACCAGCAGTTTATCCCTAGCGGGAGGGGGAGAGCAGTTCTTC.

Note on this clonotype: Sequence at one end of the junction differs from germline and may be a read error. The chain has TRBV20-1 and TRBJ2-2; a possible D gene is TRBD1 (6 bases). Germline V lookup: CDR1 DFQATT, CDR2 SNEGSKA (reference sequence). CDR3 length equals 15 residues. The CDR3: CSARVTEGDTGELFF. The CDR3 DNA follows: TGCAGTGCTAGAGTCACAGAGGGGGACACCGGGGAACTGTTTTTT.

This clonotype was recorded only once. The missing conserved phenylalanine or tryptophan at the end of this CDR3 makes a read error likely. The chain is built from TRBV20-1 and TRBJ2-1; possibly TRBD2 for D (5 bases). CDR3 length: 12 residues. Germline CDR1 is DFQATT and CDR2 is SNEGSKA (reference sequence). CDR3 coding DNA: TGCAGTGCGCTAGCATCCTACGATGAGCAGTTCTTA. Protein product: CSALASYDEQFL.

The chain recombines TRBV5-1 with TRBJ2-3, with D uncertain. This CDR3 has 13 residues. Germline V lookup: CDR1 SGHRS, CDR2 YFSETQ. The V gene lost 4 bases and the J gene lost 4 bases, with 10 bases spanning the gap. In nucleotides, the CDR3 is TGCGCCAGCAGCCCCCCCCACGCAGATACGCAGTATTTT. It translates to CASSPPHADTQYF.

Points on this clonotype: The junction does not match germline at one end; this may be a read error. This rearrangement joins TRBV6-6 to TRBJ2-1, with 8 bases matching TRBD1. Germline lookup yields CDR1 MNHNY and CDR2 SVGAGI (reference sequence). The CDR3 spans 16 residues. The CDR3 DNA sequence: TGTGCCAGTAGTTACTATGCTGGGCAGGGGGCATATGAGCAGTTCTTC. Translating it yields CASSYYAGQGAYEQFF.